This T cell receptor (beta chain) was identified in a study of T cell repertoires in cytomegalovirus infection. Germline CDR1 is MNHNY and CDR2 is SVGAGI (reference sequence). The CDR3 covers 15 residues. Trimming shortened V by 2 bases and J by 0 bases, and 8 bases separated the two germline ends. About this clonotype: Its antigen is not identified.

TCRdb reprocessed the reads via MiXCR and lists one record per CDR3 protein. The sample consists of about 900,000 distinct CDR3 sequences, 30% to 40% of them appearing once. Material: cultured CD8+ T cells from PBMCs, obtained from culture after CMV antigen stimulation. The source is a human donor in good health (CMV status not recorded). Some clones in this sample may be carry-over from other donors' samples. The V gene is TRBV6-6, the J gene TRBJ1-3; no reliable D call. The CDR3 nucleotides read TGTGCCAGCAGTTACAGGTCGGGCTCTGGAAACACCATATATTTT. This encodes CASSYRSGSGNTIYF.